The rows below give T cell receptor beta chains drawn from one sample of a study of blood T cell repertoires in COVID-19. Measured with immunoSEQ multiplex PCR; TCRdb has only the in-frame clones, and not every one. The sample lists 250,000 to 400,000 clones; roughly nine tenths were seen once. Sequenced material: PBMCs or T cells enriched from blood (not recorded which). The receptor set was obtained from a man between 60 and 75 years old who had recovered from COVID-19. The CDR3 runs from the conserved cysteine through the conserved F or W. Each record gives: clone size, J gene, D gene, V gene, CDR3 protein, CDR3 DNA. The D gene is left open where the match is weak. Clone size is given for some rows only: seen once, a few or many times, or a class if the clone is expanded.

>-|TRBJ1-2|-|TRBV28
CASSLDRLYGYTF
TGTGCCAGCAGCTTAGACCGACTCTATGGCTACACCTTC
>-|TRBJ2-2|TRBD1|TRBV9
CASSQDRGLVWTGELFF
TGTGCCAGCAGCCAAGACAGGGGGCTAGTTTGGACCGGGGAGCTGTTTTTT
>few|TRBJ2-1|TRBD1|TRBV7-9
CASSLTGTEQFF
TGTGCCAGCAGCTTGACAGGGACTGAGCAGTTCTTC
>-|TRBJ2-2|TRBD1|TRBV5-1
CASSIGQGPNTGELFF
TGCGCCAGCAGCATAGGACAGGGGCCCAACACCGGGGAGCTGTTTTTT
>-|TRBJ2-1|TRBD2|TRBV29-1
CSVDGEASGTIGGEQFF
TGCAGCGTTGACGGCGAGGCTAGCGGGACGATTGGGGGTGAGCAGTTCTTC
>-|TRBJ2-1|TRBD2|TRBV6-5
CASSRGGPLYNEQFF
TGTGCCAGCTCCCGGGGAGGGCCCCTCTACAATGAGCAGTTCTTC
>-|TRBJ1-2|TRBD1|TRBV28
CASSTTGDYGYTF
TGTGCCAGCAGTACGACAGGGGACTATGGCTACACCTTC
>-|TRBJ2-1|TRBD2|TRBV10-1
CASSESISGHNEQFF
TGCGCCAGCAGTGAGTCGATTAGCGGGCACAATGAGCAGTTCTTC
>-|TRBJ2-2|TRBD1|TRBV3-1/TRBV3-2
CASSQWTGGNTGELFF
TGTGCCAGCAGCCAGTGGACAGGGGGTAACACCGGGGAGCTGTTTTTT
>-|TRBJ1-1|-|TRBV4-1
CASSQYRARYTEAFF
TGCGCCAGCAGCCAATACAGGGCGCGTTACACTGAAGCTTTCTTT